This passage covers 25 T cell receptor beta chains from one sample sequenced in a study of blood T cell repertoires in COVID-19. Generated by immunoSEQ multiplex PCR, the TCRdb table keeps only in-frame clones and is missing some. The table has fewer than 400,000 clones, just under 90% seen once. The sequenced sample consisted of PBMCs or T cells enriched from blood (not recorded which). Every receptor here comes from a woman aged 45-65 years who had recovered from COVID-19.

J is TRBJ1-2 and V is TRBV29-1, with D unclear. The CDR3 consists of 13 residues. Between the trimmed V and J ends, which lost 4 bases and 2 bases, there was a span of 11 bases. Germline lookup yields CDR1 SQVTM and CDR2 ANQGSEA. The CDR3 DNA sequence: TGCAGCGTTGCGTCGGGATCCAACTATGGCTACACCTTC. Protein product: CSVASGSNYGYTF.

A few counts support this clone. The chain couples TRBV28 to TRBJ1-5, with TRBD1 matching over 9 bases. The CDR3 consists of 14 residues. Losses at the gene ends were 10 bases for V and 1 base for J; bases not matched to a gene: 5. Germline loops: CDR1 MDHEN, CDR2 SYDVKM. The CDR3 loop is CAIHRGQSNQPQHF. The CDR3 bases are TGTGCCATCCACAGGGGGCAGAGCAATCAGCCCCAGCATTTT.

This clone was observed a few times. V usage is TRBV18 and J usage is TRBJ1-5; D uncertain. The germline V gene encodes CDR1 KGHSH and CDR2 LQKENI. The CDR3 is 15 amino acids. Trimming took off 3 bases at V and 6 bases at J, with 15 bases between the two ends. CDR3 in DNA: TGTGCCAGCTCACCGGTGGGAGGGTACGGTCAGCCCCAGCATTTT. This gives the protein CASSPVGGYGQPQHF.

V and J are TRBV9 and TRBJ2-1; 14 nucleotides agree with TRBD2. This CDR3 region has 16 residues. Per the germline V gene, CDR1 is SGDLS and CDR2 is YYNGEE. V was clipped by 4 bases and J by 5 bases; unmatched bases: 5. The CDR3 spells CASSIGLAGGHNEQFF. As DNA, the CDR3 is TGTGCCAGCAGCATCGGACTAGCGGGGGGACACAATGAGCAGTTCTTC. The entire variable domain, with the rest obtained from reference TRBV9 and TRBJ2-1, is as follows: DSGVTQTPKHLITATGQRVTLRCSPRSGDLSVYWYQQSLDQGLQFLIQYYNGEERAKGNILERFSAQQFPDLHSELNLSSLELGDSALYFCASSIGLAGGHNEQFFGPGTRLTVL.

This clone was detected only a few times. The rearrangement links TRBV5-6 to TRBJ1-3; 7 bases match TRBD1. The germline V gene has CDR1 SGHDT and CDR2 YYEEEE. The CDR3 length is 15 residues. The J segment lost 4 bases and the V segment lost 0 bases, leaving 4 bases of the junction unmatched. CDR3 nucleotide sequence: TGTGCCAGCAGCTTGGCCAACAGGGGAGGAAACACCATATATTTT. Protein: CASSLANRGGNTIYF.

The V and J genes are TRBV7-9 and TRBJ1-3; D is ambiguous. The germline V and J ends were trimmed by 0 bases and 1 base, with 10 bases remaining between them. This CDR3 is built from 16 residues. Germline V gene sequence: CDR1 SEHNR, CDR2 FQNEAQ (reference sequence). This CDR3 is CASSLAAGLSGNTIYF. CDR3 bases: TGTGCCAGCAGCTTAGCAGCAGGATTATCTGGAAACACCATATATTTT.

The rearrangement joins TRBV28 to TRBJ1-1; D gene unclear. This CDR3 contains 14 residues. Germline CDR1 MDHEN, CDR2 SYDVKM. Trimming shortened V by 1 base and J by 1 base, and 7 bases separated the two germline ends. The CDR3 spells CASSLFAENTEAFF. The CDR3 DNA sequence: TGTGCCAGCAGTTTATTTGCAGAGAACACTGAAGCTTTCTTT.

The chain combines TRBV9 with TRBJ1-6; no definite D call. Germline V gene data show CDR1 as SGDLS and CDR2 as YYNGEE. Trimming left V 0 bases short and J 9 bases short, with 10 bases between. The CDR3 is made up of 14 amino acids. The CDR3 nucleotides are TGTGCCAGCAGCGTAGGGAGTTCGGTTTCACCCCTCCACTTT. Residues: CASSVGSSVSPLHF. Filled out from reference TRBV9 and TRBJ1-6, the complete variable domain reads DSGVTQTPKHLITATGQRVTLRCSPRSGDLSVYWYQQSLDQGLQFLIQYYNGEERAKGNILERFSAQQFPDLHSELNLSSLELGDSALYFCASSVGSSVSPLHFGNGTRLTVT.

The rearrangement uses TRBV5-1 and TRBJ1-4; D gene ambiguous. The CDR3 runs to 15 residues. The germline gives CDR1 SGHRS, CDR2 YFSETQ. V shed 0 bases and J shed 4 bases, with 10 bases lying between them. In DNA, the CDR3 is TGCGCCAGCAGCTTGGGACACTCCATTAATGAAAAACTGTTTTTT. Residues: CASSLGHSINEKLFF.

This chain joins TRBV18 and TRBJ1-2; 8 nucleotides match TRBD1. J was trimmed by 1 base and V by 3 bases; bases with no gene match: 7. The length of the CDR3 is 16 residues. Germline loops: CDR1 KGHSH, CDR2 LQKENI. This CDR3 reads CASSPLQGANNYGYTF. The CDR3 DNA follows: TGTGCCAGCTCACCCCTCCAGGGGGCGAATAACTATGGCTACACCTTC.

This clone was found a few times. The chain is built from TRBV19 and TRBJ1-2, with 8 bases that match TRBD1. The germline V gene has CDR1 LNHDA and CDR2 SQIVND (reference sequence). V trimming: 7 bases; J trimming: 2 bases; junction bases outside the gene matches: 12. This CDR3 has 16 residues. The CDR3 here is CASTNQGQGGNYGYTF. CDR3 coding DNA: TGTGCCAGTACCAACCAAGGACAGGGCGGCAACTATGGCTACACCTTC.

A single count supports this clone. The chain employs TRBV29-1 and TRBJ1-1, with D possibly TRBD1 on 6 matching bases. Germline V gene data show CDR1 as SQVTM and CDR2 as ANQGSEA. The CDR3 is made up of 15 amino acids. With 5 bases removed from V and 4 bases from J, the gap between germline ends came to 20 bases. The CDR3 reads CSVKGHGGRSTEAFF. CDR3 bases: TGCAGCGTTAAAGGGCACGGGGGGCGCAGCACTGAAGCTTTCTTT.

The chain employs TRBV7-2 and TRBJ1-6, with unresolved D. Germline V gene lookup returns CDR1 SGHTA and CDR2 FQGNSA. The germline V and J ends were trimmed by 4 bases and 3 bases, with 10 bases remaining between them. CDR3 length equals 15 residues. The CDR3 region is CASSSDGGYNSPLHF. CDR3 DNA: TGTGCCAGCAGCTCGGACGGAGGCTATAATTCACCCCTCCACTTT.

The J gene is TRBJ1-2, the V gene TRBV6-5; 11 bases match TRBD1. Looked up from germline, CDR1 is MNHEY and CDR2 is SVGAGI. The CDR3 loop spans 15 amino acids. J was trimmed by 1 base and V by 6 bases; bases with no gene match: 4. The CDR3 DNA is TGTGCCAGCAGCTCGGGACAGGGGGATAACTATGGCTACACCTTC. Protein: CASSSGQGDNYGYTF.

The genes are TRBV6-5 and TRBJ2-7; D is undetermined. CDR1 and CDR2 from the germline V gene are MNHEY and SVGAGI. The CDR3 is 13 residues long. Trimming pared 6 bases from V and 7 bases from J, leaving 16 bases between. Here the CDR3 DNA reads TGTGCCAGCAGGGGTTCTGGGCGTGAGGAGCAGTACTTC. Translating it yields CASRGSGREEQYF.

The chain couples TRBV21-1 to TRBJ2-7; TRBD1, the D gene given by the table, was not confirmed from the DNA. TRBV21-1 is noted as a pseudogene. There are 17 residues in the CDR3. CDR3 in DNA: TGTGCCAGCAGCAAAGGCCGCCCCGGGACAGGACCCTACGAGCAGTACTTC. It encodes CASSKGRPGTGPYEQYF.

This clone was observed a single time. The gene calls are TRBV7-9 and TRBJ1-1, with D uncertain. Germline V lookup: CDR1 SEHNR, CDR2 FQNEAQ (reference sequence). The CDR3 is 13 residues long. The germline V and J ends were trimmed by 2 bases and 9 bases, with 13 bases remaining between them. The CDR3 loop reads CASSLTAATKAFF. In DNA, the CDR3 is TGTGCCAGCAGCTTAACTGCGGCTACCAAAGCTTTCTTT.

This clone came up a few times. The chain recombines TRBV7-9 with TRBJ1-1; TRBD1 is a possible D gene (5 bases). The CDR3 sequence is 15 residues long. With 2 bases removed from V and 0 bases from J, the gap between germline ends came to 10 bases. The V gene's germline CDR1 is SEHNR and CDR2 FQNEAQ (reference sequence). In nucleotides, the CDR3 is TGTGCCAGCAGCTTAAGGGGCCTCATGAACACTGAAGCTTTCTTT. This sequence encodes CASSLRGLMNTEAFF. The whole variable domain, filled in from reference TRBV7-9 and TRBJ1-1, reads DTGVSQNPRHKITKRGQNVTFRCDPISEHNRLYWYRQTLGQGPEFLTYFQNEAQLEKSRLLSDRFSAERPKGSFSTLEIQRTEQGDSAMYLCASSLRGLMNTEAFFGQGTRLTVV.

CDR3 nucleotides: TGCGCCAGCAGCTTGGCCGGAGGACAGGGCACGCAGTATTTT. It specifies CASSLAGGQGTQYF. The genes are TRBV5-1 and TRBJ2-3, with 8 bases identical to TRBD1. The CDR3 totals 14 residues. Per germline, CDR1 SGHRS and CDR2 YFSETQ. V was pared by 0 bases and J by 9 bases, with 6 bases of the junction left unmatched.

The DNA of the CDR3 is TGTGCCAGCCGAGGAGGGGCTCGTGCCGATACGCAGTATTTT. Protein: CASRGGARADTQYF. The chain uses TRBV21-1 and TRBJ2-3; the DNA was not compared with TRBD2, the D call given in the table. TRBV21-1 is shown as a pseudogene. The CDR3 contains 14 residues.

This chain uses TRBV23-1 with TRBJ1-5, with unresolved D. TRBV23-1 is placed among ORFs of uncertain function. The CDR3 has 16 amino acids. Trimming took off 1 base at V and 1 base at J, with 11 bases between the two ends. The CDR3 region is CASSQCVELSNQPQHF. CDR3 DNA sequence: TGCGCCAGCAGTCAATGCGTGGAGCTGAGCAATCAGCCCCAGCATTTT.

This chain joins TRBV4-1 and TRBJ1-4, with TRBD1 matching 9 bases. J was trimmed by 3 bases and V by 4 bases; bases with no gene match: 6. The germline V gene encodes CDR1 MGHRA and CDR2 YSYEKL. CDR3 length: 16 residues. CDR3 DNA: TGCGCCAGCAGCCCAGGGGACAGGGTTTCTAATGAAAAACTGTTTTTT. Protein: CASSPGDRVSNEKLFF.

V is TRBV11-2 and J is TRBJ2-7, with 10 nucleotides matching TRBD1. This CDR3 is 16 amino acids long. Germline assignment: CDR1 SGHAT and CDR2 FQNNGV. The ends lost 1 base at V and 5 bases at J; junction bases unmatched: 8. The CDR3 bases are TGTGCCAGCAGCTTAGGGTGGGACAGGGGTCACCACGAGCAGTACTTC. Its translation is CASSLGWDRGHHEQYF. The full variable domain, completed using reference TRBV11-2 and TRBJ2-7, is EAGVAQSPRYKIIEKRQSVAFWCNPISGHATLYWYQQILGQGPKLLIQFQNNGVVDDSQLPKDRFSAERLKGVDSTLKIQPAKLEDSAVYLCASSLGWDRGHHEQYFGPGTRLTVT.

The chain combines TRBV3-1 (or the pseudogene TRBV3-2) with TRBJ1-2; D remains ambiguous. V lost 5 bases, J lost 5 bases, and 12 bases lay in between. The CDR3 runs 13 residues. Germline V gene sequence: CDR1 LGHDT, CDR2 YNNKEL (reference sequence). As DNA, the CDR3 is TGTGCCAGCAGCTTGGGGAGTTTATATGGCTACACCTTC. Protein product: CASSLGSLYGYTF.

This chain links TRBV5-1 with TRBJ2-2; a possible D gene is TRBD1 (5 bases). V lost 3 bases and J lost 7, with 16 bases in between. Germline V gene data show CDR1 as SGHRS and CDR2 as YFSETQ. The CDR3 runs to 15 residues. Here the CDR3 DNA reads TGCGCCAGCAGCTCCACAATACAGGATAACGGGGAGCTGTTTTTT. This translates into CASSSTIQDNGELFF.